The clone carrying this T cell receptor (beta chain) appeared many times. Its specificity is unknown. TCRdb processed the 5' RACE reads anew with MiXCR; each CDR3 protein has one entry. The sample contains around 100,000 distinct CDR3 sequences, around 8.3% of which appear only once. The data were obtained in a study of CD8 T cells in ankylosing spondylitis. Study-wide points: Characteristic of ankylosing spondylitis blood, it appeared, was a TCR beta motif comprising roughly eight highly homologous variants.

CDR3 size: 15 residues. Germline V gives CDR1 MRHNA, CDR2 SNTAGT. V lost 4 bases and J lost 2, with 14 bases in between. The chain recombines TRBV6-4 with TRBJ2-5; perhaps TRBD1 as D (6 bases). Specimen: blood, either unsorted or a sorted T cell fraction (not recorded which). This TCR came from a male donor with ankylosing spondylitis. For the CDR3, the DNA is TGTGCCAGCAGTGTTTACCACACAGGGCAAGAGACCCAGTACTTC. As protein: CASSVYHTGQETQYF.